These 21 T cell receptor beta chains originate from one sample sequenced in a study of tumor and adjacent non-tumor tissue in lung cancer. The library came from three nested PCR rounds adapted from ARM-PCR protocols. TCRdb ran MiXCR on the multiplex PCR reads and lists one entry per CDR3 protein. The data hold roughly 120,000 distinct CDR3 sequences, with about 87% observed a single time. RNA was extracted from bulk tissue without any cell sorting. What was sequenced was lung tumor tissue. Receptors were obtained from a man aged 65 to 79 with non-small cell lung cancer.

A remark on this clonotype: This may come from a read error, since a much larger clone is one base off. The genes are TRBV7-8 and TRBJ2-7; no firm D call. Germline loops: CDR1 SGHVS, CDR2 FQNEAQ. The V and J ends lost 5 bases and 0 bases respectively, with 8 bases between them. The CDR3 is 13 residues long. CDR3 protein: CASSTWDSYEQYF. The CDR3 DNA is TGTGCCAGCAGCACCTGGGACTCCTACGAGCAGTACTTC.

The chain links TRBV4-2 to TRBJ2-7, with D maybe TRBD1 (5 bases). V was pared by 1 base and J by 2 bases, with 9 bases between. The CDR3 loop spans 14 amino acids. Germline lookup yields CDR1 LGHNA and CDR2 YNFKEQ. The CDR3 sequence: CASSQVQAPYEQYF. The CDR3 coding sequence is TGTGCCAGCAGCCAAGTACAGGCTCCCTACGAGCAGTACTTC.

In its sample, this clonotype was seen many times. The chain recombines TRBV9 with TRBJ1-5, with TRBD1 identical over 7 bases. In germline, CDR1 is SGDLS, CDR2 YYNGEE. After removal of 0 bases from V and 3 bases from J, the junction contained 3 bases not matched to a gene. The CDR3 spans 15 residues. The CDR3 loop reads CASSVGQGHNQPQHF. The CDR3 bases are TGTGCCAGCAGCGTAGGACAGGGTCACAATCAGCCCCAGCATTTT.

Notes on this clonotype: One base away lies a much larger clone, so this may be a sequencing read error. The CDR3 here is CASRLSRDYEQYF. As DNA, the CDR3 is TGTGCCAGCAGGTTAAGTCGAGACTACGAGCAGTACTTC. The chain links TRBV7-9 to TRBJ2-7, with no clear D. Germline V lookup: CDR1 SEHNR, CDR2 FQNEAQ (reference sequence). The length of the CDR3 is 13 residues. V lost 6 bases to trimming and J lost 3 bases, with 12 bases between them.

Note on this clonotype: Just one base apart from a much larger clone, this may be a read error. The chain combines TRBV14 with TRBJ1-2; D perhaps matches TRBD1 (5 bases). Trimming took 0 bases from V and 8 from J, leaving 13 bases between them. Looked up from germline, CDR1 is SGHDN and CDR2 is FVKESK. This CDR3 region has 14 residues. Here the CDR3 reads CASSQDLVGRGYTF. The CDR3 nucleotides read TGTGCCAGCAGCCAAGATCTGGTGGGGCGCGGCTACACCTTC.

This clonotype has at least ten counts. The V call is TRBV28, the J call TRBJ2-3; 8 nucleotides line up with TRBD2. This CDR3 has 16 residues. Germline CDR1 reads MDHEN; CDR2 reads SYDVKM. J gave up 4 bases and V 3 bases, and 9 bases lay outside the gene matches. The CDR3 spells CASSFLSGSLSDTQYF. For the CDR3, the DNA is TGTGCCAGCAGTTTTCTGAGCGGGAGTTTGTCAGATACGCAGTATTTT.

A word on this clonotype: An end of the junction does not agree with germline; a read error may underlie this. This rearrangement joins TRBV28 to TRBJ2-3, with 7 bases fitting TRBD2. This CDR3 spans 16 amino acids. Germline V gives CDR1 MDHEN, CDR2 SYDVKM. Here the CDR3 reads CDSSLSSGIGTDTQYF. The CDR3 nucleotides read TGTGACAGCAGTTTATCCAGCGGGATAGGAACAGATACGCAGTATTTT.

This clonotype was counted once. The chain couples TRBV6-5 to TRBJ1-2, with 7 bases identical to TRBD1. There are 15 residues in the CDR3. The V and J ends lost 2 bases and 5 bases, in that order; junction bases with no gene match: 8. Germline CDR1 is MNHEY and CDR2 is SVGAGI. The CDR3, as DNA: TGTGCCAGCAGTTACCAGACAGAGGGGGCGTATGGCTACACCTTC. Its protein is CASSYQTEGAYGYTF.

To note about this clonotype: The conserved phenylalanine or tryptophan normally closing the CDR3 is absent here, so this likely arose from a read error. This rearrangement joins TRBV4-2 to TRBJ2-7; TRBD1 aligns across 8 bases. This CDR3 is 14 amino acids long. Germline V CDR1 and CDR2: LGHNA, YNFKEQ. CDR3 DNA: TGTGCCAACAGCCAAGGACAGGGTCTCTACGAACAGTACTAC. As protein: CANSQGQGLYEQYY.

Concerning this clonotype: One junction end disagrees with the germline gene, perhaps due to a read error. The chain joins TRBV4-1 to TRBJ2-1; either TRBD1 or TRBD2 may fit D (6 bases each). This CDR3 comprises 17 residues. Germline V gives CDR1 MGHRA, CDR2 YSYEKL. The CDR3 loop reads CAGVPSAGTRSYNELFF. The CDR3 DNA follows: TGCGCCGGCGTACCATCCGCGGGGACAAGGTCCTACAATGAGCTGTTCTTC.

As regards this clonotype: Given the absence of the conserved phenylalanine or tryptophan at the CDR3 end, a read error is likely. Because the CDR3's place on the DNA is in doubt, the DNA is left out and the CDR3 is given as listed by TCRdb. The rearrangement joins TRBV5-4 to TRBJ2-7; the table gives TRBD1 as D, unverified against the DNA. Per germline, CDR1 SGHNT and CDR2 YYREEE (reference sequence). Counting both end residues, the CDR3 totals 14 amino acids. The CDR3 loop is CASSLAGQAYEQYS.

Remarks on this clonotype: At one boundary the junction diverges from the germline segment, which might be a read error. CDR3 coding DNA: TGTGCCAGGAGTTACTCCTGGGGAAGCACTGAATCTTTCTTT. Translation gives CARSYSWGSTESFF. The rearrangement uses TRBV6-5 and TRBJ1-1; D not resolved. This CDR3 region has 14 residues. CDR1 MNHEY and CDR2 SVGAGI come from the germline V gene.

To note about this clonotype: It is likely a read error, because the conserved phenylalanine at the end of the CDR3 is missing. The V call is TRBV4-1, the J call TRBJ2-5; D ambiguous. Germline V lookup: CDR1 MGHRA, CDR2 YSYEKL. The CDR3 has 14 amino acids. The CDR3: CGSSQYQLQETQYS. Written as DNA, the CDR3 is TGCGGCAGCAGCCAGTACCAGCTCCAAGAGACCCAGTACTCC.

Worth noting for this clonotype: One end of the junction is discordant with germline, which a read error may explain. The chain links TRBV5-6 to TRBJ1-2; 10 bases agree with TRBD1. The CDR3 has 17 amino acids. CDR1 is SGHDT and CDR2 is YYEEEE in the germline V gene. CDR3: CPSSLRDRGRPYYGYTF. As DNA, the CDR3 is TGTCCCAGCAGCCTCAGGGACAGGGGTCGTCCTTACTATGGCTACACCTTC.

Turning to this clonotype: At one end the junction does not follow the germline gene, possibly because of a read error. The chain uses TRBV11-2 and TRBJ2-7; no firm D call. The germline gives CDR1 SGHAT, CDR2 FQNNGV. The CDR3 totals 15 residues. The CDR3 protein is CVSSLASMSSYEQYF. Written as DNA, the CDR3 is TGTGTCAGCAGCTTAGCCTCTATGTCCTCCTACGAGCAATACTTC.

The V gene is TRBV28, the J gene TRBJ2-7; 8 bases fit TRBD1. Trimming cost V 3 bases and J 10 bases; bases outside gene matches: 17. Germline CDR1 MDHEN, CDR2 SYDVKM. The CDR3 is 16 residues long. CDR3 bases: TGTGCCAGCAGTTTGTATGGGGGACAGGTGGCTAGGGATCAGTACTTC. This codes for CASSLYGGQVARDQYF.

On this clonotype: The CDR3 ends on some other residue instead of the conserved phenylalanine or tryptophan, so this is likely a read error. V usage is TRBV29-1 and J usage is TRBJ2-7, with D unresolved. The CDR3 spans 13 residues. Germline V gene sequence: CDR1 SQVTM, CDR2 ANQGSEA. The V and J ends lost 4 bases and 3 bases respectively, with 13 bases between them. The CDR3: CSVVAGWNYEQYS. Here the CDR3 DNA reads TGCAGCGTTGTAGCTGGCTGGAACTACGAGCAGTACTCC.

A remark on this clonotype: It may be a read error: a sequence one base away is much more abundant. The CDR3 DNA reads as TGTGCCTGGAGTATACCTAAGGGGCCGATATCTGGAAACACCATATATTTT. Its translation: CAWSIPKGPISGNTIYF. The chain links TRBV30 to TRBJ1-3; the D gene is possibly TRBD1 (5 bases). Trimming shortened V by 2 bases and J by 1 base, and 18 bases separated the two germline ends. CDR1 is GTSNPN, CDR2 SVGIG, per germline (reference sequence). This CDR3 is 17 amino acids long.

The chain carries TRBV4-3 and TRBJ2-4; D perhaps matches TRBD1 (6 bases). Germline CDR1 reads LGHNA; CDR2 reads YSLEER. The CDR3 extends over 14 amino acids. V was cut by 6 bases and J by 13 bases, with 22 bases left in between. CDR3 DNA: TGCGCCAGCAGTCAGACAGGAGCCAAAAAGATACAGTACTTC. Its translation is CASSQTGAKKIQYF.

On this clonotype: Its ends do not fully match the called genes, so a read error is possible. The chain couples TRBV28 to TRBJ2-5; D gene ambiguous. Per the germline V gene, CDR1 is MDHEN and CDR2 is SYDVKM. The CDR3 runs to 16 residues. CDR3 nucleotide sequence: TGTGCCAGCAGCAGAACCGGATCCCCCGAGCAAGATACCCGGTACTTC. As protein: CASSRTGSPEQDTRYF.

With respect to this clonotype: Germline and junction disagree at one end, which may indicate a read error. The chain employs TRBV11-3 and TRBJ2-1; tentatively, D is TRBD1 or TRBD2 (6 bases each). Germline lookup yields CDR1 SGHNT and CDR2 YENEEA. This CDR3 spans 16 amino acids. CDR3 nucleotides: TGTGTCAGCAGCTTAGATTCCACGGAGGGCAGGGGTGAGCAGTTCTTC. The encoded protein is CVSSLDSTEGRGEQFF. Based on the CDR3 plus reference TRBV11-3 and TRBJ2-1, the full variable domain is EAGVVQSPRYKIIEKKQPVAFWCNPISGHNTLYWYLQNLGQGPELLIRYENEEAVDDSQLPKDRFSAERLKGVDSTLKIQPAELGDSAVYLCVSSLDSTEGRGEQFFGPGTRLTVL.